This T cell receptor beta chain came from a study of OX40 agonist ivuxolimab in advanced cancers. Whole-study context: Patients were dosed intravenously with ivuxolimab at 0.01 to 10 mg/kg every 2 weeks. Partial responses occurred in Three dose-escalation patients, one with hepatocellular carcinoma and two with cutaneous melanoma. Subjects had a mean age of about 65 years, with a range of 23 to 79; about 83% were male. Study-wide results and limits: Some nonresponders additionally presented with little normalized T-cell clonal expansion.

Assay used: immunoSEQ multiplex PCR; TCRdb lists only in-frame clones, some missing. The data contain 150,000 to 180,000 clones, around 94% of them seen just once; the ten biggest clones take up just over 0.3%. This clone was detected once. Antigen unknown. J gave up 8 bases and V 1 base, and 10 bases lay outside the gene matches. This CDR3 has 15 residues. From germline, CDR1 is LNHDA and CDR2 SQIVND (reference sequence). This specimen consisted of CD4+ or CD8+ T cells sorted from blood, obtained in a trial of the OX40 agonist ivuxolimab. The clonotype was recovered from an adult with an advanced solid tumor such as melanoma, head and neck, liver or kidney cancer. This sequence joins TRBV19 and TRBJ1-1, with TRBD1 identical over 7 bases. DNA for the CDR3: TGTGCCAGTAGTATAGCATTAAGGACAGGAGTCGAAGCTTTCTTT. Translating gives CASSIALRTGVEAFF.